Below, 3 T cell receptor beta chains from the same sample are listed, as sequenced in a study of blood T cell repertoires in COVID-19. The table came from immunoSEQ multiplex PCR; TCRdb's copy has only in-frame clones and leaves some out. The sample contains about 75,000 clones, around 84% of which appear only once. Sequencing was carried out using peripheral blood. The receptors originated from a woman between 45 and 65 years old with acute or convalescent COVID-19.

This clone was picked up one time. A read error may account for a junction end that differs from germline. The chain recombines TRBV2 with TRBJ2-7, with 8 bases matching TRBD1. The germline gives CDR1 SNHLY, CDR2 FYNNEI. The CDR3 extends over 11 amino acids. CDR3: CASSVMDRANF. The CDR3 DNA is TGTGCCAGCAGTGTGATGGACAGGGCGAACTTC.

The genes are TRBV5-4 and TRBJ2-7; 10 positions match TRBD1. The CDR3 is made up of 16 amino acids. Germline V CDR1 and CDR2: SGHNT, YYREEE (reference sequence). V lost 4 bases, J lost 1 base, and 8 bases stayed unmatched. The CDR3 DNA sequence: TGTGCCAGCAGCGCCCGACAGGGGGCGGGATCCTACGAGCAGTACTTC. Translated, it gives CASSARQGAGSYEQYF.

This chain links TRBV15 with TRBJ2-7, with a weak D call TRBD1 (5 bases). Trimming took 0 bases from V and 7 from J, leaving 7 bases between them. Germline V gene lookup returns CDR1 LNHNV and CDR2 YYDKDF (reference sequence). The CDR3 spans 12 residues. For the CDR3, the DNA is TGTGCCACCAGCAGAGATTGGACAGAGCAGTACTTC. It yields the protein CATSRDWTEQYF.